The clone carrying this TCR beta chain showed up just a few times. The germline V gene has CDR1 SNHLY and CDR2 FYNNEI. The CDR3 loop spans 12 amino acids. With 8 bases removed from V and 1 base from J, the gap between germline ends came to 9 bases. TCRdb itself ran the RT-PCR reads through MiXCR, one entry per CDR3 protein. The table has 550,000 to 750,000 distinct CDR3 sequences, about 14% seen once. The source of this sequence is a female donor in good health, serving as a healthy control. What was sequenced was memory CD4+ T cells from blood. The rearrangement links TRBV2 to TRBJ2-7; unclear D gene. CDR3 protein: CASRAQSYEQYF. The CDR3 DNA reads TGTGCCAGCCGGGCTCAATCCTACGAGCAGTACTTC.